This T cell receptor (beta chain) stems from a study of blood T cell repertoires in COVID-19. CDR1 and CDR2 from the germline V gene are SGHAT and FQNNGV. Deletions cut 5 bases from V and 6 bases from J, with 8 bases between. This CDR3 spans 11 amino acids. Using immunoSEQ multiplex PCR, the repertoire was profiled, and TCRdb retains in-frame clones only, with some absent. This table has fewer than 85,000 clones, about 87% appearing once. Material for sequencing was peripheral blood. The V gene is TRBV11-2, the J gene TRBJ2-7; D gene uncertain. The TCR sequence derives from a man aged 45-65 years with active COVID-19. CDR3 amino acids: CASSPSREQYF. CDR3 bases: TGTGCCAGCAGCCCCTCCCGCGAGCAGTACTTC.